This T cell receptor (beta chain) was observed in a study of identical twins. Template switching supplied a universal primer site; unique molecular identifiers were carried on the cDNA. A single record per CDR3 protein comes from TCRdb applying MiXCR to the 5' RACE reads. The data show roughly 750,000 distinct CDR3 sequences, about 20% seen once. This clonotype has just a few counts. Between the trimmed V and J ends, which lost 6 bases and 9 bases, there was a span of 15 bases. The CDR3 runs 13 residues. Germline V gene sequence: CDR1 DFQATT, CDR2 SNEGSKA (reference sequence). The sample was also linked to a second study, of T cells expressing NK-cell markers. As that report states: A range of about 1.0-7.0% of CD8+ T cells consisted of dominant NKG2C+ clonotypes in about six donors. Topping the CD3+CD56-NKG2C+ fraction as well were these clonotypes, in several donors. HCMV specificity of the expanded NKG2C+ T cell clones stayed unclear.

The TCR comes from a woman in her late teens or twenties in good health. Sequencing input: PBMCs. The chain has TRBV20-1 and TRBJ1-6, with D hard to call. CDR3 protein: CSARFSAGSPLHF. The CDR3 DNA is TGCAGTGCCCGCTTCAGTGCGGGTTCACCCCTCCACTTT.